Listed below are T cell receptor beta chains from one sample, sequenced in a study of CD8 T cells in Susac syndrome. TCRdb independently ran MiXCR on the immunoSEQ multiplex PCR reads; one entry per CDR3 protein. This table has 100,000 to 150,000 distinct CDR3 sequences, 90% to 95% appearing once. Sequenced material: CD4+ T cells from PBMCs. All receptors derive from a human donor in good health. Each CDR3 is given with its conserved first and last residue. A D gene is named only where the DNA matches it firmly. Clone size appears in some rows only: once, few, many, or a class for an expanded clone.

j_call: TRBJ2-3
d_call: .
v_call: TRBV29-1
clone_size: .
cdr3_nt: TGCAGCGTGGCTGACCCCCAGGCAGGGCAGTATTTT
cdr3_aa: CSVADPQAGQYF

j_call: TRBJ2-2
d_call: .
v_call: TRBV20-1
clone_size: .
cdr3_nt: TGCAGTGCTAGCATTATTCCGGGACAGAACACCGGGGAGCTGTTTTTT
cdr3_aa: CSASIIPGQNTGELFF

j_call: TRBJ2-3
d_call: TRBD2
v_call: TRBV6-1
clone_size: .
cdr3_nt: TGTGCCAGCAGTCCTTGGGAGGGGCCAACTAGCACAGATACGCAGTATTTT
cdr3_aa: CASSPWEGPTSTDTQYF

j_call: TRBJ2-5
d_call: .
v_call: TRBV10-3
clone_size: .
cdr3_nt: TGTGCCATCAGTGAGAGGGGTGCCGTGAAGACCCAGTACTTC
cdr3_aa: CAISERGAVKTQYF

j_call: TRBJ2-7
d_call: .
v_call: TRBV5-1
clone_size: .
cdr3_nt: TGCGCCAGCAGCTGGGAGACTAACTACGAGCAGTACTTC
cdr3_aa: CASSWETNYEQYF

j_call: TRBJ2-3
d_call: .
v_call: TRBV4-2
clone_size: .
cdr3_nt: TGTGCCAGCAGCCAAGACCGGAGCGGACCCACAGATACGCAGTATTTT
cdr3_aa: CASSQDRSGPTDTQYF

j_call: TRBJ2-7
d_call: TRBD1
v_call: TRBV27
clone_size: .
cdr3_nt: TGTGCCAGCAGTTTTAAAACAGGGGGTTTCCCCTACGAGCAGTACTTC
cdr3_aa: CASSFKTGGFPYEQYF

j_call: TRBJ2-1
d_call: TRBD2
v_call: TRBV5-6
clone_size: .
cdr3_nt: TGTGCCAGCAGTTTGAGCGGGAGAGCTGAGCAGTTCTTC
cdr3_aa: CASSLSGRAEQFF

j_call: TRBJ2-1
d_call: .
v_call: TRBV10-1
clone_size: .
cdr3_nt: TGCGCCAGCAGCGGACAGCATAATTCTTACAATGAGCAGTTCTTC
cdr3_aa: CASSGQHNSYNEQFF

j_call: TRBJ2-3
d_call: TRBD2
v_call: TRBV20-1
clone_size: .
cdr3_nt: TGCAGTGCTGTGACTAGCGGAATCACAGATACGCAGTATTTT
cdr3_aa: CSAVTSGITDTQYF

j_call: TRBJ2-7
d_call: .
v_call: TRBV19
clone_size: .
cdr3_nt: TGTGCCAGTATGGGAGACCGGACCTACGAGCAGTACTTC
cdr3_aa: CASMGDRTYEQYF

j_call: TRBJ1-5
d_call: .
v_call: TRBV5-6
clone_size: .
cdr3_nt: TGTGCCAGCAGCTTGGGGTTAGACCAGCCCCAGCATTTT
cdr3_aa: CASSLGLDQPQHF

j_call: TRBJ2-7
d_call: .
v_call: TRBV20-1
clone_size: .
cdr3_nt: TGCAGTGCGCGGGGCGGGAACGAGCAGTACTTC
cdr3_aa: CSARGGNEQYF

j_call: TRBJ1-5
d_call: .
v_call: TRBV18
clone_size: .
cdr3_nt: TGTGCCAGCTCACCGGGAGCCGATCAGCCCCAGCATTTT
cdr3_aa: CASSPGADQPQHF

j_call: TRBJ1-1
d_call: .
v_call: TRBV2
clone_size: .
cdr3_nt: TGTGCCAGCAGTGAGGAAGGGGTGAACACTGAAGCTTTCTTT
cdr3_aa: CASSEEGVNTEAFF

j_call: TRBJ2-4
d_call: .
v_call: TRBV4-1
clone_size: .
cdr3_nt: TGCGCCAGCAGCCAAGACGGGACGACTTTGGACATTCAGTACTTC
cdr3_aa: CASSQDGTTLDIQYF

j_call: TRBJ1-2
d_call: .
v_call: TRBV6-6
clone_size: .
cdr3_nt: TGTGCCAGCAGTTACTCGGGGGGGCTTGGCTACACCTTC
cdr3_aa: CASSYSGGLGYTF

j_call: TRBJ2-3
d_call: TRBD1
v_call: TRBV27
clone_size: .
cdr3_nt: TGTGCCAGCAGGTCGACAGGGACGGATACGCAGTATTTT
cdr3_aa: CASRSTGTDTQYF

j_call: TRBJ1-2
d_call: TRBD1
v_call: TRBV28
clone_size: .
cdr3_nt: TGTGCCAGCAGTTTAAGGGGACAGGGGAATGGCTACACCTTC
cdr3_aa: CASSLRGQGNGYTF

j_call: TRBJ2-5
d_call: TRBD2
v_call: TRBV5-1
clone_size: .
cdr3_nt: TGCGCCAGCAGCTTGTCGGCGGGAGGGACGGAGACCCAGTACTTC
cdr3_aa: CASSLSAGGTETQYF

j_call: TRBJ1-1
d_call: .
v_call: TRBV7-9
clone_size: .
cdr3_nt: TGTGCCAGCAGCTTAGCTGTAGAAGGGGCAGGGAGAGCTTTCTTT
cdr3_aa: CASSLAVEGAGRAFF

j_call: TRBJ2-5
d_call: .
v_call: TRBV20-1
clone_size: .
cdr3_nt: TGCAGTGCCGCTCTAGGGTTCCAAGAGACCCAGTACTTC
cdr3_aa: CSAALGFQETQYF

j_call: TRBJ1-2
d_call: .
v_call: TRBV2
clone_size: .
cdr3_nt: TGTGCCAGCAGTGAATTAGGGACCTATGGCTACACCTTC
cdr3_aa: CASSELGTYGYTF

j_call: TRBJ2-4
d_call: TRBD1
v_call: TRBV30
clone_size: .
cdr3_nt: TGTGCCTGGAGTCGACAGGGTACCAAAAACATTCAGTACTTC
cdr3_aa: CAWSRQGTKNIQYF

j_call: TRBJ2-1
d_call: TRBD2
v_call: TRBV19
clone_size: .
cdr3_nt: TGTGCCAGTATGGCTAGCGGGAGTAACGATGAGCAGTTCTTC
cdr3_aa: CASMASGSNDEQFF

j_call: TRBJ2-7
d_call: TRBD1
v_call: TRBV5-1
clone_size: .
cdr3_nt: TGCGCCAGCAGCTTGTTAGGGGACAGCTACGAGCAGTACTTC
cdr3_aa: CASSLLGDSYEQYF

j_call: TRBJ2-5
d_call: .
v_call: TRBV20-1
clone_size: .
cdr3_nt: TGCAGTGCTCATGGACAGATCCCCGACGAGGAGTACTTC
cdr3_aa: CSAHGQIPDEEYF

j_call: TRBJ2-1
d_call: .
v_call: TRBV3-1
clone_size: .
cdr3_nt: TGTGCCAGCAGCTTCCAAGGGTTGAATGAGCAGTTCTTC
cdr3_aa: CASSFQGLNEQFF

j_call: TRBJ1-3
d_call: TRBD1
v_call: TRBV6-5
clone_size: .
cdr3_nt: TGTGCCAGCAGTTATCAACAGGGGGCTTCTGGAAACACCATATATTTT
cdr3_aa: CASSYQQGASGNTIYF

j_call: TRBJ2-3
d_call: .
v_call: TRBV2
clone_size: .
cdr3_nt: TGTGCCAGCAGTCCTCTTTCAGATACGCAGTATTTT
cdr3_aa: CASSPLSDTQYF

j_call: TRBJ2-1
d_call: .
v_call: TRBV27
clone_size: .
cdr3_nt: TGTGCCAGCAGACCTATGGGGGGTAACGAGCAGTTCTTC
cdr3_aa: CASRPMGGNEQFF

j_call: TRBJ1-5
d_call: .
v_call: TRBV7-2
clone_size: .
cdr3_nt: TGTGCCAGCAGCCCCAGACCCGATCAGCCCCAGCATTTT
cdr3_aa: CASSPRPDQPQHF

j_call: TRBJ2-2
d_call: TRBD2
v_call: TRBV3-1
clone_size: .
cdr3_nt: TGTGCCAGCAGCCAAGTTTCCCTAGCGGGAGTATCGGGGGAGCTGTTTTTT
cdr3_aa: CASSQVSLAGVSGELFF

j_call: TRBJ1-2
d_call: .
v_call: TRBV2
clone_size: .
cdr3_nt: TGTGCCAGCAGTGAAAATTACGGTCCCTCCTATGGCTACACCTTC
cdr3_aa: CASSENYGPSYGYTF

j_call: TRBJ1-1
d_call: .
v_call: TRBV5-1
clone_size: .
cdr3_nt: TGCGCCAGCAGCTCCCTAGTGGGCTCGGAAGCTTTCTTT
cdr3_aa: CASSSLVGSEAFF

j_call: TRBJ1-1
d_call: .
v_call: TRBV30
clone_size: .
cdr3_nt: TGTGCCTGGAGCGGAAGGCGGGTGAACACTGAAGCTTTCTTT
cdr3_aa: CAWSGRRVNTEAFF

j_call: TRBJ2-3
d_call: .
v_call: TRBV29-1
clone_size: .
cdr3_nt: TGCAGCGTCGGTGCTTACGATACGCAGTATTTT
cdr3_aa: CSVGAYDTQYF

j_call: TRBJ1-3
d_call: .
v_call: TRBV7-2
clone_size: .
cdr3_nt: TGTGCCAGCAGCTTAAGACAAGGAGACACCATATATTTT
cdr3_aa: CASSLRQGDTIYF

j_call: TRBJ1-2
d_call: TRBD1
v_call: TRBV20-1
clone_size: .
cdr3_nt: TGCAGTGCCTATGACAGGGACTATGGCTACACCTTC
cdr3_aa: CSAYDRDYGYTF

j_call: TRBJ2-1
d_call: TRBD2
v_call: TRBV24-1
clone_size: .
cdr3_nt: TGTGCCACCAGTGATTCCCGGAGACTAGCGGGAGTAATCAATGAGCAGTTCTTC
cdr3_aa: CATSDSRRLAGVINEQFF

j_call: TRBJ2-7
d_call: TRBD1
v_call: TRBV4-2
clone_size: .
cdr3_nt: TGTGCCAGCAGCCAAGTCCCGGTACAGGGGGCTGGCGAGCAGTACTTC
cdr3_aa: CASSQVPVQGAGEQYF

j_call: TRBJ1-1
d_call: .
v_call: TRBV28
clone_size: .
cdr3_nt: TGTGCCAGCCGCAAACCTGTGAACACTGAAGCTTTCTTT
cdr3_aa: CASRKPVNTEAFF

j_call: TRBJ2-5
d_call: TRBD2
v_call: TRBV6-5
clone_size: .
cdr3_nt: TGTGCCAGCAGTTACTCTTATAGCGGGAAGGGGGGGACCCAGTACTTC
cdr3_aa: CASSYSYSGKGGTQYF

j_call: TRBJ2-6
d_call: .
v_call: TRBV7-2
clone_size: once
cdr3_nt: TGTGCCAGCAGCTTTGGGGGGGCCGGGGCCAACGTCCTGACTTTC
cdr3_aa: CASSFGGAGANVLTF

j_call: TRBJ1-1
d_call: .
v_call: TRBV30
clone_size: .
cdr3_nt: TGTGCCTGGAGTGTACTACCGGGCGCCACTGAAGCTTTCTTT
cdr3_aa: CAWSVLPGATEAFF

j_call: TRBJ2-1
d_call: TRBD2
v_call: TRBV20-1
clone_size: .
cdr3_nt: TGCAGTGCTCCGTGGACTAGCGGGTACAATGAGCAGTTCTTC
cdr3_aa: CSAPWTSGYNEQFF

j_call: TRBJ2-1
d_call: TRBD2
v_call: TRBV4-2
clone_size: .
cdr3_nt: TGTGCCAGCAGCCAAGGACCGGGACTAGCGTACAATGAGCAGTTCTTC
cdr3_aa: CASSQGPGLAYNEQFF

j_call: TRBJ2-1
d_call: .
v_call: TRBV19
clone_size: .
cdr3_nt: TGTGCCAGTAGTATAGGGGCCAGGCGAAATGAGCAGTTCTTC
cdr3_aa: CASSIGARRNEQFF

j_call: TRBJ2-7
d_call: .
v_call: TRBV28
clone_size: .
cdr3_nt: TGTGCCAGCACGAACGGGTTGCTCTACGAGCAGTACTTC
cdr3_aa: CASTNGLLYEQYF

j_call: TRBJ2-7
d_call: .
v_call: TRBV19
clone_size: .
cdr3_nt: TGTGCCAGTAGTACCGGACTGGGAGATGTATACGAGCAGTACTTC
cdr3_aa: CASSTGLGDVYEQYF

j_call: TRBJ2-7
d_call: TRBD1
v_call: TRBV27
clone_size: .
cdr3_nt: TGTGCCAGCAGTTTATCGATTTCCGGGACAGGGACCTACGAGCAGTACTTC
cdr3_aa: CASSLSISGTGTYEQYF

j_call: TRBJ1-4
d_call: TRBD1
v_call: TRBV15
clone_size: .
cdr3_nt: TGTGCCACCAGCAGAGAGACAGGGCGTGGGGACTTT
cdr3_aa: CATSRETGRGDF

j_call: TRBJ1-5
d_call: .
v_call: TRBV20-1
clone_size: .
cdr3_nt: TGCAGTGCTAGGGAAAATAGGTTTAGCAATCAGCCCCAGCATTTT
cdr3_aa: CSARENRFSNQPQHF

j_call: TRBJ2-3
d_call: .
v_call: TRBV5-4
clone_size: .
cdr3_nt: TGTGCCAGCATCGCACGGGGCGGAGCCACAGATACGCAGTATTTT
cdr3_aa: CASIARGGATDTQYF

j_call: TRBJ2-1
d_call: TRBD2
v_call: TRBV4-2
clone_size: .
cdr3_nt: TGTGCCAGCAGCCAAGAGGTAGCGGGCAGTGAGCAGTTCTTC
cdr3_aa: CASSQEVAGSEQFF

j_call: TRBJ1-1
d_call: .
v_call: TRBV5-7
clone_size: .
cdr3_nt: TGTGCCAGCAGCTTGATCGAACACAGGAACACTGAAGCTTTCTTT
cdr3_aa: CASSLIEHRNTEAFF

j_call: TRBJ2-7
d_call: .
v_call: TRBV18
clone_size: .
cdr3_nt: TGTGCCAGCTCCCTGACTAGCTCCTACGAGCAGTACTTC
cdr3_aa: CASSLTSSYEQYF

j_call: TRBJ2-7
d_call: .
v_call: TRBV6-1
clone_size: .
cdr3_nt: TGTGCCAGCAGTGGACTGACACCGGCACGCTACGAGCAGTACTTC
cdr3_aa: CASSGLTPARYEQYF